This T cell receptor (beta chain) comes out of a study of T cells in Graves' hyperthyroidism and ophthalmopathy. At the level of the study: Blood was drawn when the patient was first diagnosed and still untreated. Study-wide results and limits: Model predictions of ophthalmopathy came a median around 6.5 months before onset. Among clonotypes expanded in thyroid above 0.001, most were also found in blood.

The CDR3 runs 12 residues. Per the germline V gene, CDR1 is MNHNS and CDR2 is SASEGT. V was pared by 4 bases and J by 3 bases, with 7 bases between. TCR beta CDR3 region amplification was performed from RNA transcripts. The TCR CDR3 was amplified in a first-round RT-PCR using the HTBI primer set. TCRdb reanalysed the multiplex PCR reads using MiXCR and keeps one entry per CDR3 protein. The sample records about 350,000 distinct CDR3 sequences, about a sixth being singletons. This clonotype was detected ten times or more. Its antigen is unidentified. V and J are TRBV6-1 and TRBJ2-7; D may be TRBD1 (6 bases). The receptor comes from a middle-aged woman with Graves' ophthalmopathy. The material sequenced was blood. The CDR3 sequence is CASSADSYEQYF. CDR3 in DNA: TGTGCCAGCAGTGCGGACAGCTACGAGCAGTACTTC.